The present T cell receptor (beta chain) was sequenced within a study of response to subunit inactivated influenza vaccine. Study findings and constraints: Only a handful of new T cells, the authors suggested, are recruited with each seasonal influenza vaccination.

This clonotype was seen only a few times. What it recognizes is unknown. Germline-derived CDR1 and CDR2 are SGHVS and FQNEAQ. The CDR3 spans 14 residues. The germline V and J ends were trimmed by 3 bases and 5 bases, with 13 bases remaining between them. TCRdb redid the calling of the RT-PCR reads with MiXCR, one entry per CDR3 protein. The top ten hold over 9.5% of the sample, which has more than 400,000 distinct CDR3 sequences, approximately 11% seen once. The V call is TRBV7-8, the J call TRBJ2-5; TRBD1 is a possible D gene (6 bases). The clonotype comes from a man between 45 and 60 years old who received an inactivated influenza vaccine. Sample: PBMCs from blood, taken about 6 weeks after vaccination. Here the CDR3 reads CASSFGTLRETQYF. The CDR3 nucleotides read TGTGCCAGCAGCTTCGGGACACTAAGGGAGACCCAGTACTTC.